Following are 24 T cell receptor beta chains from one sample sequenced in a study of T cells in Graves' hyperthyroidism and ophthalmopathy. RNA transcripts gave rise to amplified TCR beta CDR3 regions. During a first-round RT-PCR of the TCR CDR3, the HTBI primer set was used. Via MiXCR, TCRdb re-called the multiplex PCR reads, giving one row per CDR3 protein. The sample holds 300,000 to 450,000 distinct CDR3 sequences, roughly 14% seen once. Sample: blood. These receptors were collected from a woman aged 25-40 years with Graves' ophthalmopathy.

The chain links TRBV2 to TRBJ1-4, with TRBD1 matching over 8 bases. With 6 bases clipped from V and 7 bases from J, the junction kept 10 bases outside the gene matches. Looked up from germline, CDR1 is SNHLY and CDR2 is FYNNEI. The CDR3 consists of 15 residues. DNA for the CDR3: TGTGCCAGCAGGGACAGGGCTTATGGGAGTGAAAAACTGTTTTTT. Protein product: CASRDRAYGSEKLFF.

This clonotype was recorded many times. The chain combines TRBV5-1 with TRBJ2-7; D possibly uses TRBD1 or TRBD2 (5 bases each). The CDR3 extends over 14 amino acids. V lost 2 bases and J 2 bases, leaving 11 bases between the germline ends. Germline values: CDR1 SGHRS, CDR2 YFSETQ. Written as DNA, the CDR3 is TGCGCCAGCAGCTTTTCAGCGGACACCTACGAGCAGTACTTC. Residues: CASSFSADTYEQYF.

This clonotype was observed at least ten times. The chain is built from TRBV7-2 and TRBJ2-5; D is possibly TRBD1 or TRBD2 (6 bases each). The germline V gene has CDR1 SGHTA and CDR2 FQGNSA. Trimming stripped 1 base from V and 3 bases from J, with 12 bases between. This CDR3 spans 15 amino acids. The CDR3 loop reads CASSLVGGRKETQYF. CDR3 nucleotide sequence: TGTGCCAGCAGCTTAGTAGGGGGGAGAAAAGAGACCCAGTACTTC. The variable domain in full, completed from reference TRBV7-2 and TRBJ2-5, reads GAGVSQSPSNKVTEKGKDVELRCDPISGHTALYWYRQSLGQGLEFLIYFQGNSAPDKSGLPSDRFSAERTGGSVSTLTIQRTQQEDSAVYLCASSLVGGRKETQYFGPGTRLLVL.

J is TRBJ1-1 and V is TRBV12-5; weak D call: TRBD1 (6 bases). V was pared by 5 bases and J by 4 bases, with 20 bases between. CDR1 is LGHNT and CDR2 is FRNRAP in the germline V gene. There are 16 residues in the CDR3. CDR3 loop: CASGNTRGGGITEAFF. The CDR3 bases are TGTGCTAGTGGTAACACCCGAGGGGGGGGGATCACTGAAGCTTTCTTT.

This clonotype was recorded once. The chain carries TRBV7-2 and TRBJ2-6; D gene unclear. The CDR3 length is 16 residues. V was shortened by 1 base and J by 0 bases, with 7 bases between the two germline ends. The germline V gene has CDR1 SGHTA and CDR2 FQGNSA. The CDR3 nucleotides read TGTGCCAGCAGCTTAGTTCGGGTCTCTGGGGCCAACGTCCTGACTTTC. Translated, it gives CASSLVRVSGANVLTF.

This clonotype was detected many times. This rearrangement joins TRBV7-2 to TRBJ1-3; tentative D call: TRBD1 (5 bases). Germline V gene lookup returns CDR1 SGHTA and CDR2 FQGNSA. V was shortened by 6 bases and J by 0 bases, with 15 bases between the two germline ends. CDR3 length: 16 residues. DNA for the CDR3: TGTGCCAGCAGTCTAGCTACAGGCAACTCTGGAAACACCATATATTTT. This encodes CASSLATGNSGNTIYF.

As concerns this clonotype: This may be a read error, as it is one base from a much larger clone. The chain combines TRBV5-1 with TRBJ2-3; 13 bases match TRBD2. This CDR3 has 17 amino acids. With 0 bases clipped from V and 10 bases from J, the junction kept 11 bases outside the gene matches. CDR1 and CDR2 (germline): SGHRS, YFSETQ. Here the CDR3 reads CASSLARLAGGVDAQYF. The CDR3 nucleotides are TGCGCCAGCAGCTTGGCCAGACTAGCGGGGGGTGTGGATGCGCAGTATTTT.

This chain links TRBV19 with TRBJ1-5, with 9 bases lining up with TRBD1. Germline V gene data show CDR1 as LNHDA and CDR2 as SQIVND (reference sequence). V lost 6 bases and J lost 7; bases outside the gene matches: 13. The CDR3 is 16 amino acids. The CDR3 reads CASSQSGQGSGQPQHF. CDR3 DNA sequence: TGTGCCAGTAGCCAATCAGGACAGGGGTCAGGACAGCCCCAGCATTTT.

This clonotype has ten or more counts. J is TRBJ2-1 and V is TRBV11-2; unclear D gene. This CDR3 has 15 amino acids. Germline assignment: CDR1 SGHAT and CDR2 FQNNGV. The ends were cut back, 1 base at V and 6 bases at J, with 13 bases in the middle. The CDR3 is CASSLVGVKGNEQFF. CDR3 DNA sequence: TGTGCCAGCAGCTTAGTAGGTGTGAAGGGCAATGAGCAGTTCTTC. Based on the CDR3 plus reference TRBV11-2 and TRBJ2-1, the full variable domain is EAGVAQSPRYKIIEKRQSVAFWCNPISGHATLYWYQQILGQGPKLLIQFQNNGVVDDSQLPKDRFSAERLKGVDSTLKIQPAKLEDSAVYLCASSLVGVKGNEQFFGPGTRLTVL.

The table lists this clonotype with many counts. DNA of the CDR3: TGTGCCAGCAGTTTAAGCGGCTTCAATGAGCAGTTCTTC. The encoded protein is CASSLSGFNEQFF. The chain combines TRBV12-3 or TRBV12-4 with TRBJ2-1, with TRBD2 as a possible D gene (5 bases). V lost 2 bases and J lost 6, with 8 bases in between. This CDR3 contains 13 residues.

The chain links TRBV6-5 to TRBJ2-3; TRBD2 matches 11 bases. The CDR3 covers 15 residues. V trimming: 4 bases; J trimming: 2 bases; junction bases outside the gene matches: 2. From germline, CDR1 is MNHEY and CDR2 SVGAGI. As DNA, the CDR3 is TGTGCCAGCAGTTCTAGCGGGGGGCCCACAGATACGCAGTATTTT. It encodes CASSSSGGPTDTQYF.

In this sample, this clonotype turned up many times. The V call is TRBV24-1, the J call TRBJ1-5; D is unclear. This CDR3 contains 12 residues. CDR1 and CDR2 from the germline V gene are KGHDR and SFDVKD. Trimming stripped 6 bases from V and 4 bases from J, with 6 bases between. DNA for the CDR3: TGTGCCACCAGTCTACCTAATCAGCCCCAGCATTTT. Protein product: CATSLPNQPQHF.

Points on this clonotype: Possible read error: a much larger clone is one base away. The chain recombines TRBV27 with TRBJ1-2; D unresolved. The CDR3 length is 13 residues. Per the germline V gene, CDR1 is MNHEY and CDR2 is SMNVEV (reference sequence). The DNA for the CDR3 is TGTGCCAGCAGTTCCCTTCCTAAATATGGCTACACCTTC. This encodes CASSSLPKYGYTF.

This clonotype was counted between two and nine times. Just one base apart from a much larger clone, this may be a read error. Here the CDR3 DNA reads TGCAGTGCTAGAGCCAGTCTACAAGAGACCCGGTACTTC. This translates into CSARASLQETRYF. The chain combines TRBV20-1 with TRBJ2-5; no definite D call. The CDR3 runs 13 residues. Germline assignment: CDR1 DFQATT and CDR2 SNEGSKA (reference sequence).

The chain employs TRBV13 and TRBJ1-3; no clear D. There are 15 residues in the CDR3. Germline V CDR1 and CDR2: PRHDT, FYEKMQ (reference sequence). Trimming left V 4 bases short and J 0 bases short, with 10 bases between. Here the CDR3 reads CASSSSEISGNTIYF. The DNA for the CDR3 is TGTGCCAGCAGCTCCAGCGAGATCTCTGGAAACACCATATATTTT.

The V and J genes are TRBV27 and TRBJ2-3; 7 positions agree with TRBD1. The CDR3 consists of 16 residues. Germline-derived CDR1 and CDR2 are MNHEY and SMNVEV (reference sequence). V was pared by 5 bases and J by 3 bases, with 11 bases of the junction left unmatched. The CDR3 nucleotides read TGTGCCAGCAGTCCGGGGACAGTTCCTTCAACAGATACGCAGTATTTT. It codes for CASSPGTVPSTDTQYF.

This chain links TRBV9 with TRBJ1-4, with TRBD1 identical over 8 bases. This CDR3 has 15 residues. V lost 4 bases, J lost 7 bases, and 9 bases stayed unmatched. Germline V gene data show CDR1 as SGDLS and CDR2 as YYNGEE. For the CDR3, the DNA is TGTGCCAGCAGCCCCCGGACAGGGAAGAGTGAAAAACTGTTTTTT. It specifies CASSPRTGKSEKLFF.

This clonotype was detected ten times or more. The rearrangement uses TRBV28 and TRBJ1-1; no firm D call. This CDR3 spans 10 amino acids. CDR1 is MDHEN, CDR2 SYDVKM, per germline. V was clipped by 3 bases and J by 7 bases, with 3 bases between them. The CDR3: CASSFDEAFF. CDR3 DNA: TGTGCCAGCAGTTTTGATGAAGCTTTCTTT.

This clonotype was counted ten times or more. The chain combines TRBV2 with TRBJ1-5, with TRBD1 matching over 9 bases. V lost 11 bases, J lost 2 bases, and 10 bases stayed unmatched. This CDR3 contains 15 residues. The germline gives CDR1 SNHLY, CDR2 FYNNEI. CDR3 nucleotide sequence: TGTGCCGGATCCGGACAGGGGTTACGCAATCAGCCCCAGCATTTT. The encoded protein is CAGSGQGLRNQPQHF.

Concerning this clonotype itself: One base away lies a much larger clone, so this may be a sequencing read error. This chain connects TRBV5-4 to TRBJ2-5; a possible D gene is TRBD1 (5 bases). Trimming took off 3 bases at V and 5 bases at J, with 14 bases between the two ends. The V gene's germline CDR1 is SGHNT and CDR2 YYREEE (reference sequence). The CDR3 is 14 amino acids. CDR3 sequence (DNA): TGTGCCAGCAGCTCTCCTTCGTGGGGCGAGACCCAGTACTTC. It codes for CASSSPSWGETQYF.

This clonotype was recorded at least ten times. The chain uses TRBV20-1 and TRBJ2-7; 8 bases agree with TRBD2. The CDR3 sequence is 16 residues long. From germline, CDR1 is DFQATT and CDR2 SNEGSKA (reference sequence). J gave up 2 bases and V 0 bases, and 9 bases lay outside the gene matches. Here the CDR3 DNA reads TGCAGTGCTAGAGATGGGTGGGCGGGGGGTGCCTACGAGCAGTACTTC. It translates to CSARDGWAGGAYEQYF.

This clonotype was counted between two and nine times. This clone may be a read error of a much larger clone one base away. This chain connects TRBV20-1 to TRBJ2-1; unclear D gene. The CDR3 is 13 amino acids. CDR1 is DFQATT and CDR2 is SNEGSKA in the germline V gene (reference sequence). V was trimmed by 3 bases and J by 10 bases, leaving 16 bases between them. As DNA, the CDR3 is TGCAGTGCTAGTTCCACTCGCTTGAAGGAGCAGTTCTTC. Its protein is CSASSTRLKEQFF.

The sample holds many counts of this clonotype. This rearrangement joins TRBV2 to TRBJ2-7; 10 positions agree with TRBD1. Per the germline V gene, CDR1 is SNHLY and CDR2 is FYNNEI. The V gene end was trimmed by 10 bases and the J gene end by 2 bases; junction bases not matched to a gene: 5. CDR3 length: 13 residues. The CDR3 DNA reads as TGTGCCACCGAGGGACAGGGGACCTACGAGCAGTACTTC. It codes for CATEGQGTYEQYF.

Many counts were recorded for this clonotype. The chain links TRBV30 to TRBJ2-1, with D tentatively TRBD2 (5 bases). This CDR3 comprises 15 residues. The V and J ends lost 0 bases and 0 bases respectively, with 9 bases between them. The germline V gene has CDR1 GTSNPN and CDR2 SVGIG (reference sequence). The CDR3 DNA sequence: TGTGCCTGGAGTGTACGGAGGAGCTCCTACAATGAGCAGTTCTTC. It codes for CAWSVRRSSYNEQFF.